This T cell receptor beta chain was documented in a study of human T cells and chemical hapten exposure. Study summary: Slight differences in pooled library volume were the main source of varying TCR yields across samples.

Time point defined: patch test 1, 2 weeks after DPC sensitization. Treatment given: therapeutic diphenylcyclopropenone sensitization with weekly scalp DPC. Total RNA came from unfractionated whole blood. This CDR3 has 13 amino acids. Per the germline V gene, CDR1 is SGHTA and CDR2 is FQGNSA. V trimming: 2 bases; J trimming: 10 bases; junction bases outside the gene matches: 5. This clonotype has a handful of counts. Attachment of unique molecular identifiers to individual cDNA molecules was performed in the library. Source study methods: Across samples, TCR counts had a median of roughly 98,000 and ranged from roughly 20,000 to 690,600. TCRdb itself ran the RACE reads through MiXCR, one entry per CDR3 protein. The V and J calls follow TCRdb's processing rather than the paper's. Of 95,000 or so distinct CDR3 sequences in the sample, roughly a tenth were seen once.

The TCR comes from a man aged 40-50 years with alopecia areata. Some clones in this sample may be carry-over from other donors' samples. The V and J genes are TRBV7-2 and TRBJ2-3, with 8 bases lining up with TRBD2. This specimen was whole blood, taken in connection with sensitization to the hapten diphenylcyclopropenone (DPC). The CDR3 protein is CASSLPGLAAQYF. The CDR3 region has the DNA TGTGCCAGCAGCTTACCCGGACTAGCTGCGCAGTATTTT.